The entry below gives a single T cell receptor beta chain sequence along with its context. This clonotype was picked up a small number of times. No cognate antigen has been identified for it. No base qualities exist here, and no much larger clone lies one base off it. This sample was included in a study of response to subunit inactivated influenza vaccine listed by TCRdb under 2018. The study in broad terms: Deep quantitative T cell receptor repertoire profiling was used in the study to track responses to a trivalent subunit inactivated influenza vaccine.

The intended sense of this specimen's time point label: 45 to 50 days after influenza vaccine administration. General conclusions and limits of the study: The authors proposed that each seasonal influenza vaccination may bring in only a limited number of new T cells.

From the germline V gene, CDR1 is SGHVS and CDR2 is FQNEAQ. V loses 5 bases of germline sequence and J loses 0 bases, and the interval between the two ends is 17 bases. The CDR3 goes from the cysteine to the phenylalanine over 17 residues. Only the CDR3 part of the read is kept: 51 bases, read in frame from the first base. The library was made by RT-PCR. The run used an Illumina HiSeq 2500. TCRdb trimmed the raw reads at Q25, called clones with MiXCR and kept productive beta chains. Rows are combined by CDR3 protein, so each entry shows the most common genes and DNA. This sample gives approximately 500,000 distinct CDR3 sequences in total; 13% of them show up just once. Of the sample, about 12% falls within the top ten clones.

The source is a man aged 45-65 years who received an inactivated influenza vaccine. Donor details come from another sample of the same person, matched by shared clones. The chain is made from TRBV7-8 and TRBJ2-4; TRBD2 is a possible D gene, resting on 5 matching bases. Material: PBMCs from blood, obtained 40 to 50 days after vaccination. The CDR3 sequence is CASSGGVTFLAKNIQYF. The nucleotides read TGTGCCAGCAGCGGAGGAGTGACATTTCTAGCCAAAAACATTCAGTACTTC.